This T cell receptor beta chain was retrieved from a study of blood T cell repertoires in COVID-19. CDR3 size: 15 residues. The V and J ends lost 5 bases and 5 bases, in that order; junction bases with no gene match: 10. Germline loops: CDR1 SGHNT, CDR2 YENEEA. Some clones are missing from TCRdb's copy, which holds only in-frame ones; the method was immunoSEQ multiplex PCR. The sample has approximately 120,000 clones; around four fifths are singletons. V is TRBV11-3 and J is TRBJ1-1; 8 bases fit TRBD1. This clonotype was obtained from a human donor in a cohort sampled during active COVID-19. Sequences were obtained from peripheral blood. CDR3 loop: CASSLGQGRGTEAFF. The CDR3, as DNA: TGTGCCAGCAGCCTAGGACAGGGCAGAGGGACTGAAGCTTTCTTT.